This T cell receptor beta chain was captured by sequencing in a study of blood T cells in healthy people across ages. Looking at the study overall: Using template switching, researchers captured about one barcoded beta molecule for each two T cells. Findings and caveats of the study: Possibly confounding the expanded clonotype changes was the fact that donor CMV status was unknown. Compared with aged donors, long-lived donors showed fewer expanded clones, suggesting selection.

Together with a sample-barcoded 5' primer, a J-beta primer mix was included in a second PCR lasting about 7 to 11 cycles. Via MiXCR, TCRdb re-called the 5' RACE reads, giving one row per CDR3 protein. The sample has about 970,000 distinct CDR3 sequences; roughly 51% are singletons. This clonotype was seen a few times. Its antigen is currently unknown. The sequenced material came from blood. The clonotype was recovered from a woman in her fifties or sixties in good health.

The CDR3 spells CASSSGPPGQGTGIQYF. In DNA, the CDR3 is TGTGCCAGCAGTTCTGGACCCCCGGGACAGGGGACAGGCATTCAGTACTTC. The chain is built from TRBV6-2 or TRBV6-3 and TRBJ2-4, with 10 bases aligning to TRBD1. The CDR3 has 17 residues. Unmatched junction bases numbered 15, after V lost 4 bases and J lost 9 bases. CDR1 MNHEY and CDR2 SVGEGT come from the germline V gene.